Following are 12 T cell receptor beta chains from one sample sequenced in a study of CD8+CD57+ T cells in acquired aplastic anemia. Researchers used genomic DNA as the template to profile TCR beta VDJ and CDR3. TCRdb fed the reads into MiXCR, producing one record per CDR3 protein. The sample includes about 110,000 distinct CDR3 sequences, roughly 51% of them seen just once. Sequencing used sorted CD4+, CD8+, or CD8+CD57+ T cells (not recorded which) from PBMCs. The source of these receptors is a human donor in good health, serving as a control.

The chain couples TRBV7-6 to TRBJ2-5; D might be TRBD1 or TRBD2, each matching 5 bases. Trimming took off 5 bases at V and 4 bases at J, with 17 bases between the two ends. Germline CDR1 is SGHVS and CDR2 is FNYEAQ. This CDR3 comprises 15 residues. For the CDR3, the DNA is TGTGCCAGCAGCCGCAGAAGAGGGGCCTTAGAGACCCAGTACTTC. The encoded protein is CASSRRRGALETQYF.

The chain recombines TRBV7-8 with TRBJ1-4; D is unclear. This CDR3 has 15 residues. From germline, CDR1 is SGHVS and CDR2 FQNEAQ. V was trimmed by 1 base and J by 0 bases, leaving 6 bases between them. The CDR3 DNA reads as TGTGCCAGCAGCTTAGGAGAGGCAACTAATGAAAAACTGTTTTTT. Translated, it gives CASSLGEATNEKLFF.

As regards this clonotype: A much larger clone lies one base from this, so it may be a read error. The chain couples TRBV27 to TRBJ1-6; D remains unclear. The CDR3 length is 19 residues. Germline loops: CDR1 MNHEY, CDR2 SMNVEV (reference sequence). The CDR3 nucleotides read TGTGCCAGCAGTCACCTCACCGGGCAGGTCCGGTTCGAGGATTCACTCCTCCACTTT. Its translation is CASSHLTGQVRFEDSLLHF.

This clonotype occurred many times. This sequence joins TRBV9 and TRBJ2-3, with 10 nucleotides matching TRBD2. V lost 2 bases and J lost 0; bases outside the gene matches: 3. In germline, CDR1 is SGDLS, CDR2 YYNGEE. The length of the CDR3 is 16 residues. The CDR3 DNA follows: TGTGCCAGCAGCGTTCTAGCGGGGGCCAGCACAGATACGCAGTATTTT. It translates to CASSVLAGASTDTQYF. Based on the CDR3 plus reference TRBV9 and TRBJ2-3, the full variable domain is DSGVTQTPKHLITATGQRVTLRCSPRSGDLSVYWYQQSLDQGLQFLIQYYNGEERAKGNILERFSAQQFPDLHSELNLSSLELGDSALYFCASSVLAGASTDTQYFGPGTRLTVL.

CDR3 sequence (DNA): TGTGCCAGCAGCTTGGGCGGTAAGGGGGATTCACCCCTCCACTTT. Amino acid sequence: CASSLGGKGDSPLHF. This chain joins TRBV5-4 and TRBJ1-6, with D possibly TRBD1 on 6 matching bases. Trimming took off 0 bases at V and 8 bases at J, with 12 bases between the two ends. CDR3 length: 15 residues. Germline-derived CDR1 and CDR2 are SGHNT and YYREEE (reference sequence).

Only a few counts were recorded for this clonotype. This sequence joins TRBV6-2 or TRBV6-3 and TRBJ2-6; D not certain. Germline assignment: CDR1 MNHEY and CDR2 SVGEGT. CDR3 size: 15 residues. V lost 2 bases and J lost 12, with 17 bases in between. The CDR3 sequence is CASSYTAKDPPVLTF. In nucleotides, the CDR3 is TGTGCCAGCAGTTACACGGCCAAGGACCCGCCCGTCCTGACTTTC.

This clonotype was recorded many times. The genes are TRBV6-5 and TRBJ1-2, with TRBD1 identical over 10 bases. V dropped 0 bases and J dropped 7; count of bases not matched to a gene: 5. CDR3 size: 15 residues. Looked up from germline, CDR1 is MNHEY and CDR2 is SVGAGI. CDR3 sequence (DNA): TGTGCCAGCAGTTACTCCGGACAGGGGGAAAGTGGCTACACCTTC. This sequence encodes CASSYSGQGESGYTF.

In the case of this clonotype: Mismatch with germline at one junction end may stem from a read error. The rearrangement links TRBV19 to TRBJ1-1; D not certain. The CDR3 length is 13 residues. Germline V lookup: CDR1 LNHDA, CDR2 SQIVND (reference sequence). CDR3 nucleotide sequence: TGTGCCAGTACTGCCAGAGGGAACACTGAGGCTTTCTTT. The encoded protein is CASTARGNTEAFF.

This clonotype was seen only a few times. The chain joins TRBV10-2 to TRBJ1-1, with a tentative D call TRBD1 (5 bases). The CDR3 is 13 amino acids. Between the trimmed V and J ends, which lost 3 bases and 4 bases, there was a span of 9 bases. Germline loops: CDR1 WSHSY, CDR2 SAAADI. The CDR3 nucleotides read TGCGCCAGCAGTGAAAGGGGAGCCACTGAAGCTTTCTTT. Amino acids: CASSERGATEAFF.

In this sample, this clonotype turned up many times. The chain recombines TRBV7-2 with TRBJ2-2; D ambiguous. Germline CDR1 is SGHTA and CDR2 is FQGNSA. V gave up 1 base and J gave up 0 bases, with 12 bases separating them. The CDR3 contains 17 residues. The CDR3 DNA sequence: TGTGCCAGCAGCTTAGGTGCGGCATTCGCGAACACCGGGGAGCTGTTTTTT. Translated, it gives CASSLGAAFANTGELFF.

This chain connects TRBV5-1 to TRBJ1-2; tentative D call: TRBD1 (5 bases). Per the germline V gene, CDR1 is SGHRS and CDR2 is YFSETQ. V lost 2 bases to trimming and J lost 7 bases, with 15 bases between them. The CDR3 spans 14 residues. This chain's CDR3 is CASSFSGRVAGYTF. For the CDR3, the DNA is TGCGCCAGCAGCTTCTCGGGACGGGTGGCTGGCTACACCTTC.

This clonotype was found many times. V and J are TRBV9 and TRBJ2-3; 10 nucleotides agree with TRBD2. The germline V gene has CDR1 SGDLS and CDR2 YYNGEE. Trimming took 4 bases from V and 7 from J; bases not matched to a gene: 6. The CDR3 loop spans 14 amino acids. CDR3 DNA: TGTGCCAGCAGCCCAACTAGCGGGGTTTATACGCAGTATTTT. Amino acid sequence: CASSPTSGVYTQYF.